A selection of T cell receptor beta chains follows, all from one sample in a study of T cell changes during pregnancy in multiple sclerosis. TCRdb's copy holds only in-frame clones and misses some; the assay was immunoSEQ multiplex PCR. The sample records about 100,000 clones, around nine tenths being singletons. Material: peripheral blood, obtained in the second trimester of pregnancy. The source is a female donor with multiple sclerosis, enrolled in a pregnancy study. CDR3s include the opening cysteine and the closing phenylalanine or tryptophan. The order of the fields is D gene, V gene, clone size, J gene, CDR3 protein, CDR3 DNA. D genes are given only for firm matches. The listing skips clone size in some rows; elsewhere it reads once, few, many or a size class.

>TRBD2|TRBV28|-|TRBJ2-1
CASSSPGLANNEQFF
TGTGCCAGCAGTTCGCCGGGACTAGCCAACAATGAGCAGTTCTTC
>TRBD1|TRBV11-3|-|TRBJ2-2
CASSSHNRGDTGELFF
TGTGCCAGCAGCTCCCACAACAGGGGAGACACCGGGGAGCTGTTTTTT
>TRBD1|TRBV14|-|TRBJ2-3
CASSQRQGPGEDTQYF
TGTGCCAGCAGCCAACGACAGGGCCCCGGGGAAGATACGCAGTATTTT
>-|TRBV9|once|TRBJ2-2
CASSKTIANTGELFF
TGTGCCAGCAGCAAGACTATCGCGAACACCGGGGAGCTGTTTTTT
>-|TRBV5-6|-|TRBJ2-5
CASSWGVGETQYF
TGTGCCAGCAGCTGGGGGGTAGGGGAGACCCAGTACTTC
>TRBD2|TRBV5-1|-|TRBJ2-1
CASSLALSGDTYNEQFF
TGCGCCAGCAGCTTGGCCTTGAGCGGGGATACCTACAATGAGCAGTTCTTC
>-|TRBV5-6|once|TRBJ2-5
CASSPGGGKTQYF
TGTGCCAGCAGCCCGGGGGGCGGGAAGACCCAGTACTTC
>-|TRBV5-5|-|TRBJ2-2
CASSRTGTGELFF
TGTGCCAGCAGCCGTACAGGGACCGGGGAGCTGTTTTTT
>TRBD1|TRBV9|-|TRBJ1-1
CASSVAGQGAHTEAFF
TGTGCCAGCAGCGTGGCGGGACAGGGGGCGCACACTGAAGCTTTCTTT
>TRBD1|TRBV5-1|-|TRBJ1-2
CASSPWDRGPVANYGYTF
TGCGCCAGCAGCCCCTGGGACAGGGGGCCGGTAGCTAACTATGGCTACACCTTC
>-|TRBV19|-|TRBJ2-7
CASSIRLTDNYEQYF
TGTGCCAGTAGTATCCGACTAACCGATAACTACGAGCAGTACTTC
>-|TRBV11-2|-|TRBJ2-3
CASSALEGSYTDTQYF
TGTGCCAGCAGCGCCCTTGAGGGTAGCTACACAGATACGCAGTATTTT
>TRBD2|TRBV5-1|-|TRBJ2-1
CASSLDPSGRGYNEQFF
TGCGCCAGCAGCTTGGATCCGAGCGGGAGGGGCTACAATGAGCAGTTCTTC
>-|TRBV7-6|-|TRBJ1-1
CASSLYGGENTEAFF
TGTGCCAGCAGCTTATATGGGGGGGAGAACACTGAAGCTTTCTTT
>TRBD1|TRBV27|once|TRBJ1-1
CASSPTGPMNTEAFF
TGTGCCAGCAGTCCGACAGGGCCGATGAACACTGAAGCTTTCTTT
>TRBD1|TRBV7-8|-|TRBJ1-2
CASSLARDRGTGYTF
TGTGCCAGCAGCTTAGCGAGGGACAGGGGTACGGGCTACACCTTC
>TRBD1|TRBV30|-|TRBJ1-2
CAWLGTVYGYTF
TGTGCCTGGCTAGGGACAGTCTATGGCTACACCTTC
>TRBD1|TRBV27|-|TRBJ2-1
CASSPYRGASYNEQFF
TGTGCCAGCAGTCCCTACAGGGGCGCCTCCTACAATGAGCAGTTCTTC
>-|TRBV7-8|-|TRBJ2-2
CASSFSTGVGTGELFF
TGTGCCAGCAGCTTTTCGACCGGGGTGGGCACCGGGGAGCTGTTTTTT
>TRBD2|TRBV7-9|-|TRBJ2-1
CASSSNSGKAYNEQFF
TGTGCCAGCAGCTCTAACAGCGGGAAAGCCTACAATGAGCAGTTCTTC
>-|TRBV6-5|-|TRBJ1-5
CASGRGYQPQHF
TGTGCCAGCGGCAGGGGATACCAGCCCCAGCATTTT
>TRBD1|TRBV6-5|-|TRBJ2-7
CASSRQGHNEQYF
TGTGCCAGCAGCCGACAGGGTCACAACGAGCAGTACTTC
>TRBD1|TRBV6-5|-|TRBJ2-2
CASSLTGGITGELFF
TGTGCCAGCAGTTTGACAGGGGGCATCACCGGGGAGCTGTTTTTT
>-|TRBV28|-|TRBJ2-5
CASSLVSSVRETQYF
TGTGCCAGCAGTTTGGTCTCTAGCGTTCGGGAGACCCAGTACTTC
>TRBD1|TRBV5-6|-|TRBJ1-5
CASSGDRSNQPQHF
TGTGCCAGCAGCGGGGACAGAAGCAATCAGCCCCAGCATTTT
>TRBD2|TRBV27|-|TRBJ2-5
CASSLKGGRPQETQYF
TGTGCCAGCAGTTTAAAGGGCGGGAGGCCCCAAGAGACCCAGTACTTC
>TRBD1|TRBV14|many|TRBJ2-7
CASSPFQGAVEQYF
TGTGCCAGCAGCCCTTTTCAGGGGGCGGTCGAGCAGTACTTC
>-|TRBV19|-|TRBJ2-1
CASRSIGGAEQFF
TGTGCCAGTAGAAGTATAGGAGGAGCTGAGCAGTTCTTC
>-|TRBV5-4|few|TRBJ2-2
CASSNTTGELFF
TGTGCCAGCAGCAACACCACCGGGGAGCTGTTTTTT
>TRBD1|TRBV5-1|-|TRBJ1-2
CASSLQGRNYGYTF
TGCGCCAGCAGCTTACAGGGGAGGAACTATGGCTACACCTTC
>-|TRBV2|-|TRBJ1-4
CASSGGTNEKLFF
TGTGCCAGCAGCGGGGGGACCAATGAAAAACTGTTTTTT
>TRBD2|TRBV9|once|TRBJ2-7
CASSENPSGSKAEQYF
TGTGCCAGCAGCGAGAACCCTAGCGGGAGCAAGGCCGAGCAGTACTTC
>-|TRBV7-9|-|TRBJ2-3
CASSLDSTTDTQYF
TGTGCCAGCAGCTTAGACTCTACCACAGATACGCAGTATTTT
>TRBD2|TRBV5-1|-|TRBJ2-1
CASSLARISGSSYNEQFF
TGCGCCAGCAGCTTGGCCAGAATTAGCGGGAGCTCCTACAATGAGCAGTTCTTC